This entry lists 23 T cell receptor beta chains sequenced from one sample in a study of beta chain features in type 1 diabetes. Sequenced material consisted of expressed TCRB transcripts (all of the isolated RNA was reverse transcribed). Libraries were prepared by immunoSEQ multiplex PCR; TCRdb keeps only in-frame clonotypes and omits some of them. The sample has 150,000 to 180,000 clones, 11% seen once. The sample taken for sequencing was central memory CD4+ T cells from blood. The receptors here all came from a man between 18 and 35 years old in good health.

This clone has only a few counts. The V gene is TRBV5-4, the J gene TRBJ1-1; weak D call: TRBD1 (5 bases). The CDR3 is made up of 14 amino acids. Germline V gene lookup returns CDR1 SGHNT and CDR2 YYREEE (reference sequence). The ends were cut back, 0 bases at V and 10 bases at J, with 16 bases in the middle. The CDR3 is CASSLDLNRSSAFF. The CDR3 DNA reads TGTGCCAGCAGCTTGGATTTGAACAGGTCTTCAGCTTTCTTT.

V usage is TRBV29-1 and J usage is TRBJ2-3, with 8 bases matching TRBD1. J gave up 5 bases and V 5 bases, and 9 bases lay outside the gene matches. The CDR3 length is 14 residues. Germline CDR1 and CDR2: SQVTM and ANQGSEA. CDR3 residues: CSVPWTGTLDTQYF. The CDR3 nucleotides are TGCAGCGTTCCCTGGACAGGGACATTAGATACGCAGTATTTT.

The genes are TRBV28 and TRBJ2-4; D is perhaps TRBD1 (6 bases). V was pared by 7 bases and J by 6 bases, with 13 bases between. The CDR3 spans 13 residues. The germline gives CDR1 MDHEN, CDR2 SYDVKM. Here the CDR3 DNA reads TGTGCCAGCACAGGGGTGGGGTTAAACATTCAGTACTTC. This gives the protein CASTGVGLNIQYF.

The V and J genes are TRBV27 and TRBJ1-1, with 8 bases fitting TRBD1. The CDR3 has 16 amino acids. Germline-derived CDR1 and CDR2 are MNHEY and SMNVEV (reference sequence). With V trimmed by 5 bases and J by 0 bases, 8 bases remained unmatched. The CDR3 reads CASSLHGQGMNTEAFF. In nucleotides, the CDR3 is TGTGCCAGCAGTCTCCATGGACAGGGTATGAACACTGAAGCTTTCTTT.

The V and J genes are TRBV18 and TRBJ2-1; D remains ambiguous. CDR3 size: 13 residues. V shed 3 bases and J shed 2 bases, with 5 bases lying between them. The germline V gene encodes CDR1 KGHSH and CDR2 LQKENI. The CDR3 sequence: CASSPIPYNEQFF. CDR3 in DNA: TGTGCCAGCTCACCCATCCCCTACAATGAGCAGTTCTTC.

This clone was seen only a few times. A much larger clone differs from this one at a single base, so this may be a read error. The chain links TRBV19 to TRBJ2-1, with 9 bases fitting TRBD2. Germline-derived CDR1 and CDR2 are LNHDA and SQIVND (reference sequence). Trimming took 7 bases from V and 6 from J; bases not matched to a gene: 4. The CDR3 has 13 amino acids. CDR3 coding DNA: TGTGCCAGTACTCCACTAGCGGGCAATGAGCAGTTCTTC. Translating it yields CASTPLAGNEQFF.

This clone has a handful of counts. A much larger clone lies one base from this, so it may be a read error. The same CDR3 also results from other DNA sequences found in this sample. The chain employs TRBV18 and TRBJ1-1, with 7 bases fitting TRBD1. V shed 6 bases and J 5 bases; nucleotides not matched to a gene: 9. The germline gives CDR1 KGHSH, CDR2 LQKENI. CDR3 length: 14 residues. CDR3 in DNA: TGTGCCAGCTCTCCAGGGGGGCGTCGGACTGAAGCTTTCTTT. Translating gives CASSPGGRRTEAFF.

This clone was picked up a small number of times. The genes are TRBV18 and TRBJ2-7, with D possibly TRBD2 on 6 matching bases. Germline V lookup: CDR1 KGHSH, CDR2 LQKENI. V dropped 5 bases and J dropped 4 bases, with 21 bases sitting between them. There are 16 residues in the CDR3. In DNA form, the CDR3 reads TGTGCCAGCTCAACGACTAGATTAGGGGAACATTACGAGCAGTACTTC. Its protein is CASSTTRLGEHYEQYF.

The chain carries TRBV28 and TRBJ2-1; TRBD1 is a possible D gene (5 bases). Between the trimmed V and J ends, which lost 5 bases and 0 bases, there was a span of 8 bases. The CDR3 sequence is 14 residues long. Germline assignment: CDR1 MDHEN and CDR2 SYDVKM. CDR3 region: CASSRQYSYNEQFF. CDR3 sequence (DNA): TGTGCCAGCAGTCGACAGTACTCCTACAATGAGCAGTTCTTC.

A few counts support this clone. CDR3 region: CASSLLSGDEQFF. CDR3 sequence (DNA): TGTGCCAGCAGTTTACTTTCTGGGGATGAGCAGTTCTTC. The chain couples TRBV28 to TRBJ2-1, with D unresolved. Germline V gene data show CDR1 as MDHEN and CDR2 as SYDVKM. V was clipped by 2 bases and J by 8 bases, with 10 bases between them. This CDR3 region has 13 residues. The complete variable domain, with remaining parts taken from reference TRBV28 and TRBJ2-1, reads DVKVTQSSRYLVKRTGEKVFLECVQDMDHENMFWYRQDPGLGLRLIYFSYDVKMKEKGDIPEGYSVSREKKERFSLILESASTNQTSMYLCASSLLSGDEQFFGPGTRLTVL.

The chain couples TRBV5-4 to TRBJ2-3; D may be TRBD2 (6 bases). This CDR3 has 13 residues. Germline V CDR1 and CDR2: SGHNT, YYREEE (reference sequence). The V end was cut by 5 bases, the J end by 2 bases, with 9 bases between. Here the CDR3 DNA reads TGTGCCAGCAGTGCGGGGTTCACAGATACGCAGTATTTT. Amino acids: CASSAGFTDTQYF.

The chain employs TRBV15 and TRBJ2-5; 13 positions match TRBD2. Germline V lookup: CDR1 LNHNV, CDR2 YYDKDF (reference sequence). CDR3 length equals 14 residues. V gave up 5 bases and J gave up 5 bases; unmatched junction bases: 2. The CDR3 nucleotides are TGTGCCACCAGCTCACTAGCGGGAGGGGAGACCCAGTACTTC. This sequence encodes CATSSLAGGETQYF.

The chain links TRBV6-6 to TRBJ2-7; TRBD1 might be the D (5 bases). CDR1 is MNHNY, CDR2 SVGAGI, per germline (reference sequence). The CDR3 contains 14 residues. The ends were cut back, 6 bases at V and 5 bases at J, with 17 bases in the middle. CDR3 residues: CASRRVQGIHEQYF. Written as DNA, the CDR3 is TGTGCCAGCAGAAGAGTTCAGGGTATCCACGAGCAGTACTTC.

V gene TRBV20-1 combines with J gene TRBJ2-7, with D unclear. This CDR3 comprises 11 residues. Deletions cut 6 bases from V and 2 bases from J, with 8 bases between. CDR1 is DFQATT and CDR2 is SNEGSKA in the germline V gene (reference sequence). The CDR3 here is CSASETYEQYF. CDR3 bases: TGCAGTGCCTCGGAAACCTACGAGCAGTACTTC.

This chain connects TRBV5-1 to TRBJ2-3, with a tentative D call TRBD1 (6 bases). The CDR3 has 16 residues. CDR1 is SGHRS, CDR2 YFSETQ, per germline. Trimming removed 3 bases from V and 0 bases from J, with 14 bases in between. This CDR3 is CASSSTRGPSTDTQYF. The CDR3 nucleotides read TGCGCCAGCAGCTCTACCAGGGGACCTAGCACAGATACGCAGTATTTT.

The chain links TRBV14 to TRBJ2-2, with a possible D match to TRBD1 (5 bases). The CDR3 loop spans 14 amino acids. Looked up from germline, CDR1 is SGHDN and CDR2 is FVKESK. V was clipped by 5 bases and J by 6 bases, with 13 bases between them. The CDR3 DNA is TGTGCCAGCAGCGAGATTAACAGGCCCGGGGAGCTGTTTTTT. Translating gives CASSEINRPGELFF.

J is TRBJ1-5 and V is TRBV30; D possibly corresponds to TRBD1 (5 bases). This CDR3 has 14 amino acids. V lost 3 bases, J lost 5 bases, and 14 bases lay in between. Germline loops: CDR1 GTSNPN, CDR2 SVGIG (reference sequence). The CDR3, as DNA: TGTGCCTGGAGCCCACCTAAGGGGTATCAGCCCCAGCATTTT. Encoded protein: CAWSPPKGYQPQHF.

This clone has just a few counts. V usage is TRBV14 and J usage is TRBJ1-1; TRBD1 might be the D (6 bases). The CDR3 sequence is 15 residues long. CDR1 is SGHDN and CDR2 is FVKESK in the germline V gene. The V end was cut by 4 bases, the J end by 5 bases, with 17 bases between. The CDR3 loop reads CASSLLTGRKTEAFF. CDR3 sequence (DNA): TGTGCCAGCAGCCTTTTAACAGGGAGGAAGACTGAAGCTTTCTTT.

The chain employs TRBV29-1 and TRBJ2-5; TRBD1 agrees at 9 bases. Trimming cost V 7 bases and J 3 bases; bases outside gene matches: 3. This CDR3 is 12 amino acids long. CDR1 is SQVTM and CDR2 is ANQGSEA in the germline V gene. The CDR3 loop reads CSARTGEETQYF. The CDR3 DNA is TGCAGCGCTCGGACAGGGGAAGAGACCCAGTACTTC.

The chain is built from TRBV25-1 and TRBJ2-5; weak D call: TRBD2 (6 bases). Germline-derived CDR1 and CDR2 are MGHDK and SYGVNS. V was shortened by 1 base and J by 3 bases, with 15 bases between the two germline ends. The CDR3 has 16 residues. CDR3 nucleotides: TGTGCCAGCAGTGAATTAGACGGAGGGTCGAAAGAGACCCAGTACTTC. This sequence encodes CASSELDGGSKETQYF.

This chain uses TRBV9 with TRBJ2-7; no clear D. CDR1 SGDLS and CDR2 YYNGEE come from the germline V gene. V dropped 0 bases and J dropped 4 bases, with 14 bases sitting between them. The CDR3 loop spans 15 amino acids. The CDR3 nucleotides read TGTGCCAGCAGCGTAGAGAGTCGGAATACTTACGAGCAGTACTTC. Residues: CASSVESRNTYEQYF. The full variable domain, in which reference TRBV9 and TRBJ2-7 provide the parts outside the CDR3, is DSGVTQTPKHLITATGQRVTLRCSPRSGDLSVYWYQQSLDQGLQFLIQYYNGEERAKGNILERFSAQQFPDLHSELNLSSLELGDSALYFCASSVESRNTYEQYFGPGTRLTVT.

The chain recombines TRBV7-2 with TRBJ2-7; a weak D match, TRBD2 (6 bases). Trimming removed 4 bases from V and 2 bases from J, with 9 bases in between. Germline lookup yields CDR1 SGHTA and CDR2 FQGNSA. The CDR3 totals 13 residues. The CDR3 DNA reads TGTGCCAGCAGCTCCGGACTAACCTACGAGCAGTACTTC. Amino acid sequence: CASSSGLTYEQYF. Together with reference TRBV7-2 and TRBJ2-7, the CDR3 gives the full variable domain: GAGVSQSPSNKVTEKGKDVELRCDPISGHTALYWYRQSLGQGLEFLIYFQGNSAPDKSGLPSDRFSAERTGGSVSTLTIQRTQQEDSAVYLCASSSGLTYEQYFGPGTRLTVT.

This chain connects TRBV4-3 to TRBJ2-1, with 8 bases matching TRBD2. CDR1 LGHNA and CDR2 YSLEER come from the germline V gene. This CDR3 is built from 14 residues. Trimming removed 0 bases from V and 12 bases from J; junction bases left unmatched: 7. CDR3 in DNA: TGCGCCAGCAGCCAAGATCCGACAGCGGGGGCGCAGTTCTTC. This sequence encodes CASSQDPTAGAQFF.